This T cell receptor (beta chain) was documented in a study of OX40 agonist ivuxolimab in advanced cancers. TCRdb's copy holds only in-frame clones and misses some; the assay was immunoSEQ multiplex PCR. Among tens of thousands of clones listed, roughly 80% were seen once. This CDR3 has 14 amino acids. Germline V gives CDR1 LNHDA, CDR2 SQIVND (reference sequence). V dropped 6 bases and J dropped 8; count of bases not matched to a gene: 8. The receptor was isolated from an adult with an advanced solid tumor such as melanoma, head and neck, liver or kidney cancer. The sequencing used CD4+ or CD8+ T cells sorted from blood, collected in a trial of the OX40 agonist ivuxolimab. The chain couples TRBV19 to TRBJ2-2; TRBD2 agrees at 8 bases. The CDR3 DNA follows: TGTGCCAGTAGCCCGACGGGGGGGCCGGGGGAGCTGTTTTTT. Protein product: CASSPTGGPGELFF.